The 25 T cell receptor beta chains listed next were all sequenced from one sample in a study of T-cell reconstitution after alpha-beta-depleted transplantation in children. The TCRbeta library was prepared with unique molecular identifiers. TCRdb processed the PCR reads anew with MiXCR; each CDR3 protein has one entry. The sample lists roughly 790,000 distinct CDR3 sequences; 16% were seen once. Specimen: PBMCs, mostly from graft donor cells, collected 360 days after TCRalphabeta/CD19-depleted stem cell transplant. These receptors were obtained from a male patient between 5 and 17 years old who had a stem cell transplant for acute lymphoblastic leukemia, so the T cells may come from the graft donor.

This clonotype was picked up many times. The chain employs TRBV24-1 and TRBJ2-3, with TRBD2 as a possible D gene (5 bases). Germline V gene sequence: CDR1 KGHDR, CDR2 SFDVKD. The V end lost 4 bases, the J end lost 9 bases, and 7 bases lay between the germline ends. This CDR3 contains 11 residues. CDR3: CATSEGETQYF. In nucleotides, the CDR3 is TGTGCCACCAGTGAGGGAGAGACGCAGTATTTT.

This rearrangement joins TRBV7-9 to TRBJ2-7; D is unclear. Germline V lookup: CDR1 SEHNR, CDR2 FQNEAQ (reference sequence). This CDR3 has 15 amino acids. The germline V and J ends were trimmed by 1 base and 0 bases, with 10 bases remaining between them. DNA for the CDR3: TGTGCCAGCAGCTTAGTCCCAGGCTACTCCTACGAGCAGTACTTC. Protein product: CASSLVPGYSYEQYF.

Only a few counts were recorded for this clonotype. The chain carries TRBV20-1 and TRBJ2-7; 7 nucleotides agree with TRBD2. The germline V gene has CDR1 DFQATT and CDR2 SNEGSKA (reference sequence). This CDR3 is built from 14 residues. J gave up 2 bases and V 1 base, and 5 bases lay outside the gene matches. The CDR3 region is CSARGGGRTYEQYF. CDR3 nucleotides: TGCAGTGCTAGAGGGGGGGGACGGACCTACGAGCAGTACTTC.

This clonotype was observed a handful of times. This chain uses TRBV6-2 or TRBV6-3 with TRBJ2-1; D not certain. The germline gives CDR1 MNHEY, CDR2 SVGEGT. The CDR3 sequence is 14 residues long. Trimming took 6 bases from V and 0 from J, leaving 9 bases between them. The CDR3 sequence is CASSPTLSYNEQFF. CDR3 in DNA: TGTGCCAGCAGCCCAACCCTCTCCTACAATGAGCAGTTCTTC.

This clonotype has a handful of counts. This chain uses TRBV28 with TRBJ1-5, with D possibly TRBD1 on 5 matching bases. V lost 3 bases and J 3 bases, leaving 12 bases between the germline ends. Germline lookup yields CDR1 MDHEN and CDR2 SYDVKM. There are 15 residues in the CDR3. The CDR3 is CASSFGGTYNQPQHF. CDR3 DNA: TGTGCCAGCAGTTTTGGGGGAACCTACAATCAGCCCCAGCATTTT. Full variable domain (remainder filled in from reference TRBV28 and TRBJ1-5): DVKVTQSSRYLVKRTGEKVFLECVQDMDHENMFWYRQDPGLGLRLIYFSYDVKMKEKGDIPEGYSVSREKKERFSLILESASTNQTSMYLCASSFGGTYNQPQHFGDGTRLSIL.

Regarding this clonotype: This may be a read error, as it is one base from a much larger clone. This chain joins TRBV6-2 or TRBV6-3 and TRBJ2-5; 11 bases match TRBD1. Unmatched junction bases numbered 7, after V lost 9 bases and J lost 1 base. Germline V gene lookup returns CDR1 MNHEY and CDR2 SVGEGT. The CDR3 sequence is 15 residues long. CDR3 in DNA: TGTGCCAGTATGTGGACAGGGGGCGGCCAAGAGACCCAGTACTTC. This encodes CASMWTGGGQETQYF.

This clonotype occurred a few times. The chain is built from TRBV29-1 and TRBJ2-3; 8 positions match TRBD2. Germline V gene sequence: CDR1 SQVTM, CDR2 ANQGSEA. The CDR3 has 18 amino acids. Trimming took 2 bases from V and 3 from J; bases not matched to a gene: 16. CDR3: CSVEPLEGPLAGTDTQYF. Here the CDR3 DNA reads TGCAGCGTTGAACCGTTGGAAGGGCCGCTAGCGGGTACAGATACGCAGTATTTT.

The chain links TRBV7-9 to TRBJ2-2; possible D gene TRBD1, 5 bases. Looked up from germline, CDR1 is SEHNR and CDR2 is FQNEAQ (reference sequence). V lost 6 bases to trimming and J lost 8 bases, with 19 bases between them. This CDR3 region has 15 residues. CDR3: CASSSPTDGSGELFF. In nucleotides, the CDR3 is TGTGCCAGCAGTTCCCCGACAGACGGTTCAGGGGAGCTGTTTTTT.

The rearrangement links TRBV30 to TRBJ1-5; D may be TRBD1 (6 bases). Trimming removed 5 bases from V and 3 bases from J, with 23 bases in between. CDR1 is GTSNPN and CDR2 is SVGIG in the germline V gene (reference sequence). This CDR3 is 17 amino acids long. CDR3 loop: CAWELGGASGANQPQHF. CDR3 bases: TGTGCCTGGGAACTAGGGGGAGCATCCGGAGCCAATCAGCCCCAGCATTTT.

The gene calls are TRBV5-4 and TRBJ2-2, with 8 bases fitting TRBD1. The CDR3 runs 20 residues. Germline V CDR1 and CDR2: SGHNT, YYREEE (reference sequence). Losses at the gene ends were 0 bases for V and 5 bases for J; bases not matched to a gene: 18. CDR3 in amino acids: CASSLGRVPQGAIRTGELFF. As DNA, the CDR3 is TGTGCCAGCAGCTTGGGGCGAGTTCCCCAGGGGGCCATAAGGACCGGGGAGCTGTTTTTT. Supplemented by reference TRBV5-4 and TRBJ2-2, the full variable domain reads ETGVTQSPTHLIKTRGQQVTLRCSSQSGHNTVSWYQQALGQGPQFIFQYYREEENGRGNFPPRFSGLQFPNYSSELNVNALELDDSALYLCASSLGRVPQGAIRTGELFFGEGSRLTVL.

The CDR3 DNA sequence: TGTGCCAGCAGCTTAAAAGTTGCAACTAATGAAAAACTGTTTTTT. Protein product: CASSLKVATNEKLFF. This chain links TRBV7-9 with TRBJ1-4; D is ambiguous. The ends were cut back, 2 bases at V and 0 bases at J, with 7 bases in the middle. Germline assignment: CDR1 SEHNR and CDR2 FQNEAQ (reference sequence). The CDR3 runs to 15 residues.

This sequence joins TRBV4-1 and TRBJ2-7, with 7 nucleotides matching TRBD2. V gave up 4 bases and J gave up 1 base; unmatched junction bases: 7. The germline CDR1 and CDR2 sequences are MGHRA and YSYEKL. The CDR3 has 15 amino acids. The CDR3 reads CASSPPGLLSYEQYF. The CDR3 nucleotides are TGCGCCAGCAGCCCCCCGGGACTACTATCCTACGAGCAGTACTTC.

This clonotype showed up just a few times. V and J are TRBV6-2 or TRBV6-3 and TRBJ1-5; possibly TRBD1 for D (5 bases). This CDR3 spans 21 amino acids. Between the trimmed V and J ends, which lost 6 bases and 2 bases, there was a span of 32 bases. CDR1 is MNHEY and CDR2 is SVGEGT in the germline V gene. Here the CDR3 DNA reads TGTGCCAGCAGAATAGTGGGAAGGGGCAGGGACGATTGGTCCGGCAATCAGCCCCAGCATTTT. This codes for CASRIVGRGRDDWSGNQPQHF.

This clonotype was detected only a few times. The CDR3 bases are TGCGCCAGCAGCTTGGTTCGGGGACTAGGATACAATGAGCAGTTCTTC. Protein product: CASSLVRGLGYNEQFF. The chain couples TRBV5-1 to TRBJ2-1; the match to TRBD2 covers 8 bases. Germline trimming cut 0 bases from V and 4 bases from J; bases unmatched to any gene: 6. CDR1 and CDR2 from the germline V gene are SGHRS and YFSETQ. This CDR3 is built from 16 residues.

The chain couples TRBV6-5 to TRBJ1-1, with D uncertain. The V gene lost 6 bases and the J gene lost 1 base, with 15 bases spanning the gap. The CDR3 extends over 15 amino acids. From germline, CDR1 is MNHEY and CDR2 SVGAGI. In DNA form, the CDR3 reads TGTGCCAGCAGGTGGGCCGCCGCACAGAACACTGAAGCTTTCTTT. Translating it yields CASRWAAAQNTEAFF.

V usage is TRBV29-1 and J usage is TRBJ2-3, with D unresolved. This CDR3 comprises 13 residues. Trimming left V 7 bases short and J 4 bases short, with 15 bases between. Germline CDR1 SQVTM, CDR2 ANQGSEA. CDR3 bases: TGCAGCGACTGCTACGACCCCGCAGATACGCAGTATTTT. It yields the protein CSDCYDPADTQYF.

The CDR3 protein is CASSEAPTLSYNEQFF. The DNA of the CDR3 is TGCGCCAGCAGCGAGGCTCCAACCTTAAGTTACAATGAGCAGTTCTTC. This chain connects TRBV5-1 to TRBJ2-1; D unresolved. Germline V lookup: CDR1 SGHRS, CDR2 YFSETQ. This CDR3 has 16 amino acids. Deletions cut 4 bases from V and 4 bases from J, with 18 bases between.

CDR3 nucleotide sequence: TGTGCCAGCAATTCCTTAGCACCCCAAGAGACCCAGTACTTC. It is translated as CASNSLAPQETQYF. The gene calls are TRBV6-5 and TRBJ2-5; D not resolved. V was pared by 7 bases and J by 1 base, with 13 bases between. The CDR3 contains 14 residues. Germline values: CDR1 MNHEY, CDR2 SVGAGI.

This rearrangement joins TRBV29-1 to TRBJ1-5, with 11 bases identical to TRBD1. This CDR3 is built from 18 residues. The germline V gene encodes CDR1 SQVTM and CDR2 ANQGSEA. The V and J ends lost 8 bases and 2 bases, in that order; junction bases with no gene match: 17. The CDR3 protein is CSPGQGARTKAGNQPQHF. DNA for the CDR3: TGCAGCCCCGGACAGGGGGCCAGGACTAAGGCGGGCAATCAGCCCCAGCATTTT.

This clonotype occurred a few times. V is TRBV11-2 and J is TRBJ2-1, with 7 bases that match TRBD1. The V gene end was trimmed by 5 bases and the J gene end by 13 bases; junction bases not matched to a gene: 5. Per the germline V gene, CDR1 is SGHAT and CDR2 is FQNNGV. The CDR3 totals 11 residues. The CDR3 DNA is TGTGCCAGCAGCCTAATAGGGGGCCAGTTCTTC. Translation gives CASSLIGGQFF.

The DNA for the CDR3 is TGTGCCAGCAGTCGGCAACAGAACACTGAAGCTTTCTTT. It translates to CASSRQQNTEAFF. The gene calls are TRBV12-3 or TRBV12-4 and TRBJ1-1; D is unclear. The CDR3 contains 13 residues. The V end was cut by 5 bases, the J end by 1 base, with 8 bases between.

This chain links TRBV18 with TRBJ2-3; TRBD2 aligns across 8 bases. Germline V CDR1 and CDR2: KGHSH, LQKENI. The V and J ends lost 4 bases and 4 bases, in that order; junction bases with no gene match: 7. The CDR3 extends over 15 amino acids. CDR3 sequence: CASSRAGVEPDTQYF. CDR3 DNA: TGTGCCAGCTCACGAGCGGGAGTGGAGCCAGATACGCAGTATTTT.

This chain links TRBV4-1 with TRBJ1-4; D is unclear. The germline V gene encodes CDR1 MGHRA and CDR2 YSYEKL. This CDR3 has 18 amino acids. Trimming took 0 bases from V and 5 from J, leaving 19 bases between them. The CDR3 region has the DNA TGCGCCAGCAGCCAAGAGGCGGGCCCGTCTTACCCCAATGAAAAACTGTTTTTT. The encoded protein is CASSQEAGPSYPNEKLFF.

J is TRBJ2-3 and V is TRBV11-2; D is possibly TRBD1 (6 bases). Germline CDR1 and CDR2: SGHAT and FQNNGV. Trimming removed 7 bases at V and 2 bases at J, with 19 bases between. CDR3 length: 16 amino acids. CDR3 sequence reads: CASNRARDTYTDTQYF. The DNA of the CDR3 is TGTGCCAGCAACAGAGCCCGGGACACCTACACAGATACGCAGTATTTT.

This clonotype was seen repeatedly, ten times or more. This chain connects TRBV6-4 to TRBJ2-3, with 9 positions matching TRBD2. Unmatched junction bases numbered 8, after V lost 0 bases and J lost 4 bases. The germline V gene has CDR1 MRHNA and CDR2 SNTAGT. The CDR3 is 17 amino acids. The CDR3 sequence is CASSDSKIAGAADTQYF. The CDR3 bases are TGTGCCAGCAGTGACTCGAAAATAGCGGGAGCGGCAGATACGCAGTATTTT.